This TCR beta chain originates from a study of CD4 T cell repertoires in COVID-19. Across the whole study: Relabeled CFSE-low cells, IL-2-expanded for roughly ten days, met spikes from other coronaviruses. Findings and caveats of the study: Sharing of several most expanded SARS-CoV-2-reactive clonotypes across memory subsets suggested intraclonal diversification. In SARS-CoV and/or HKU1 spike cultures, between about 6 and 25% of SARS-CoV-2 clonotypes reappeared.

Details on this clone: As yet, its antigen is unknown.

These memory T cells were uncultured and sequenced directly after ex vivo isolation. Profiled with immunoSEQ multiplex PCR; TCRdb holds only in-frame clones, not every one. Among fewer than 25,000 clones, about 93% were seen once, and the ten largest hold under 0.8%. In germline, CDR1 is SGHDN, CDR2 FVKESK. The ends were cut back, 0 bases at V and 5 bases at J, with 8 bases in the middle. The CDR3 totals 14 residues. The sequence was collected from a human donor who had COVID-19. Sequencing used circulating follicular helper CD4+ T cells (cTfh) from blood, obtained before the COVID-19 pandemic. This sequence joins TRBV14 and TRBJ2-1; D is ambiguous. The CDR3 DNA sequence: TGTGCCAGCAGCCAAGAACTGGTACACAATGAGCAGTTCTTC. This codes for CASSQELVHNEQFF.